These 11 T cell receptor beta chains share one sample of origin, sequenced in a study of T-cell memory formation after mild COVID-19. TCRdb reanalysed the 5' RACE reads using MiXCR and keeps one entry per CDR3 protein. In the table there are about 560,000 distinct CDR3 sequences, roughly a sixth of which are singletons. The sequencing sample was made of PBMCs or a T cell subset sorted from them (not recorded which). These receptors originate from an adult woman who had mild COVID-19 (a few samples of this study predate the infection). Cell type and time point are not known.

The table lists this clonotype with a few counts. The chain employs TRBV12-3 or TRBV12-4 and TRBJ1-5; 12 bases map to TRBD1. The CDR3 has 19 amino acids. V gave up 7 bases and J gave up 7 bases; unmatched junction bases: 20. Here the CDR3 reads CASTPGTGGEWDGGQPQHF. CDR3 DNA: TGTGCCAGCACCCCGGGGACAGGGGGCGAATGGGACGGAGGGCAGCCCCAGCATTTT.

This clonotype has just a few counts. This chain connects TRBV12-3 or TRBV12-4 to TRBJ2-6, with D hard to call. This CDR3 contains 17 residues. Trimming left V 1 base short and J 0 bases short, with 10 bases between. CDR3 in amino acids: CASSLEWLRSGANVLTF. The CDR3 DNA sequence: TGTGCCAGCAGTTTAGAGTGGCTCCGCTCTGGGGCCAACGTCCTGACTTTC.

This clonotype has a handful of counts. The gene calls are TRBV12-3 or TRBV12-4 and TRBJ2-3, with D possibly TRBD2 on 5 matching bases. The CDR3 consists of 18 residues. Deletions cut 4 bases from V and 2 bases from J, with 22 bases between. The CDR3 nucleotides read TGTGCCAGCAGTTCCCCCCCTATAAGGCGGGCAGACACAGATACGCAGTATTTT. Its protein product is CASSSPPIRRADTDTQYF.

This clonotype was detected only a few times. V and J are TRBV24-1 and TRBJ1-5; D is possibly TRBD1 (5 bases). The CDR3 consists of 15 residues. CDR1 is KGHDR and CDR2 is SFDVKD in the germline V gene. Trimming left V 4 bases short and J 3 bases short, with 12 bases between. CDR3 sequence reads: CATSDPRQPNQPQHF. The CDR3 coding sequence is TGTGCCACCAGTGACCCCCGACAGCCCAATCAGCCCCAGCATTTT.

This clonotype has a handful of counts. The CDR3 DNA reads TGTGCCAGCAGCTTTTTAGAGAACAGGATGAACACTGAAGCTTTCTTT. Translating it yields CASSFLENRMNTEAFF. The chain employs TRBV7-9 and TRBJ1-1; possibly TRBD1 for D (5 bases). V was clipped by 3 bases and J by 0 bases, with 14 bases between them. The CDR3 covers 16 residues. Germline V gene lookup returns CDR1 SEHNR and CDR2 FQNEAQ (reference sequence).

This clonotype was found many times. This sequence joins TRBV20-1 and TRBJ1-5; D might be TRBD1 (5 bases). The germline gives CDR1 DFQATT, CDR2 SNEGSKA (reference sequence). The CDR3 is 12 residues long. V lost 0 bases to trimming and J lost 8 bases, with 8 bases between them. The CDR3 DNA is TGCAGTGCTAGAGATGGGGGGAAGCCCCAGCATTTT. This translates into CSARDGGKPQHF.

The sample holds many counts of this clonotype. V and J are TRBV5-1 and TRBJ2-3; 12 bases line up with TRBD1. This CDR3 has 15 residues. The junction had 4 bases not matched to a gene; V was cut back by 4 bases and J by 4 bases. From germline, CDR1 is SGHRS and CDR2 YFSETQ. The CDR3 sequence: CASSPGQGAADTQYF. The CDR3 nucleotides are TGCGCCAGCAGCCCGGGACAGGGGGCAGCAGATACGCAGTATTTT.

This clonotype was observed at least ten times. The chain joins TRBV12-3 or TRBV12-4 to TRBJ2-1; 8 nucleotides align to TRBD1. Trimming took 6 bases from V and 5 from J; bases not matched to a gene: 15. The CDR3 spans 17 residues. CDR3 in amino acids: CASSREQGEVNDNEQFF. The CDR3 DNA reads TGTGCCAGCAGCCGAGAACAGGGGGAGGTCAACGACAATGAGCAGTTCTTC.

This chain joins TRBV7-3 and TRBJ2-2, with no clear D. Between the trimmed V and J ends, which lost 3 bases and 0 bases, there was a span of 8 bases. CDR1 is SGHTA, CDR2 FQGTGA, per germline. The CDR3 is made up of 15 amino acids. In DNA, the CDR3 is TGTGCCAGCAGCTTCTCACAGTCGAACACCGGGGAGCTGTTTTTT. Residues: CASSFSQSNTGELFF.

The chain employs TRBV12-3 or TRBV12-4 and TRBJ2-7; D is perhaps TRBD1 (6 bases). Trimming removed 3 bases from V and 2 bases from J, with 17 bases in between. The CDR3 covers 16 residues. Written as DNA, the CDR3 is TGTGCCAGCAGTTTCAGGGGTGTCGAGACCGCCTACGAGCAGTACTTC. It encodes CASSFRGVETAYEQYF.

The chain combines TRBV7-9 with TRBJ2-1; possibly TRBD2 for D (5 bases). V lost 6 bases, J lost 9 bases, and 12 bases lay in between. This CDR3 contains 12 residues. Germline-derived CDR1 and CDR2 are SEHNR and FQNEAQ (reference sequence). The CDR3 loop reads CASRRAIGEQFF. The CDR3 nucleotides are TGTGCCAGCAGGAGGGCCATCGGTGAGCAGTTCTTC.